The clone carrying this T cell receptor (beta chain) showed up many times. Its antigen is not known. cDNA was made from approximately 0.55 ug RNA using alpha and beta constant primers. Separate chain-specific third strand synthesis with multiplexing indices produced the alpha and beta libraries. A single primer pair per chain amplified all rearrangements, with per-molecule barcodes. TCRdb re-called the 5' RACE reads through MiXCR, storing one row per CDR3 protein. This sample has roughly 7,500 distinct CDR3 sequences, with roughly 7.4% found just once. This record belongs to a study of HIV-infected patients and healthy controls. Study-wide results and caveats: Significantly higher mean Gini indices appeared in HIV-infected repertoires, possibly reflecting oligoclonality.

Looked up from germline, CDR1 is LNHDA and CDR2 is SQIVND (reference sequence). Trimming shortened V by 3 bases and J by 2 bases, and 10 bases separated the two germline ends. The CDR3 loop spans 14 amino acids. Whole blood was used without fractionation, so all unsorted peripheral T cells were included. The sequence was obtained from an adult with HIV infection. The chain couples TRBV19 to TRBJ1-2; D remains unclear. Material: blood, obtained before antiretroviral therapy. The CDR3 here is CASSMKDWNYGYTF. DNA of the CDR3: TGTGCCAGTAGTATGAAGGACTGGAACTATGGCTACACCTTC. The variable domain in full, with the rest retrieved from reference TRBV19 and TRBJ1-2, is DGGITQSPKYLFRKEGQNVTLSCEQNLNHDAMYWYRQDPGQGLRLIYYSQIVNDFQKGDIAEGYSVSREKKESFPLTVTSAQKNPTAFYLCASSMKDWNYGYTFGSGTRLTVV.